Sequencing of this T cell receptor (beta chain) was carried out in a study of blood T cells in healthy people across ages. Trimming took off 1 base at V and 2 bases at J, with 7 bases between the two ends. CDR1 SGHTA and CDR2 FQGNSA come from the germline V gene. CDR3 length: 14 amino acids. Primed by a sample-barcoded 5' primer and a J-beta primer mix, a second PCR proceeded for about 7 to 12 cycles. MiXCR, run by TCRdb on the 5' RACE reads, gives a single entry per CDR3 protein. This sample has hundreds of thousands of distinct CDR3 sequences, with 45% to 60% found just once. On this clonotype: As yet, its antigen is unknown.

General study results and limits: As age increased, TCR beta diversity per million T cells fell in a roughly linear fashion.

The TCR was taken from a man aged 60 to 75 in good health. The chain couples TRBV7-2 to TRBJ2-3; D uncertain. The sequenced sample consisted of blood. The CDR3 region is CASSLVTHTDTQYF. The CDR3, as DNA: TGTGCCAGCAGCTTAGTTACACACACAGATACGCAGTATTTT.